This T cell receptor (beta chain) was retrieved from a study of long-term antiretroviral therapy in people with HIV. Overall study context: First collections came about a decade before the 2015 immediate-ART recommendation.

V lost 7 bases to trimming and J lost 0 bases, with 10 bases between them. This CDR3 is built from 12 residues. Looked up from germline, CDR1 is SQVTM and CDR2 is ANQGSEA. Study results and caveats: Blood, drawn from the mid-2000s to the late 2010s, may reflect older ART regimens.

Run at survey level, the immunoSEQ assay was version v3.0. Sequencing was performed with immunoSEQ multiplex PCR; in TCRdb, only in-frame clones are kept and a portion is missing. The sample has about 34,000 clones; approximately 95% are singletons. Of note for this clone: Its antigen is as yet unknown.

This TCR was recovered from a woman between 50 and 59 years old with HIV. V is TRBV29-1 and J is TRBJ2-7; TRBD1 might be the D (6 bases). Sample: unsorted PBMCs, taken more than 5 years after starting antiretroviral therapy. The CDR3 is CSAYRDSYEQYF. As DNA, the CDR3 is TGCAGCGCCTACAGGGACTCCTACGAGCAGTACTTC.